The sample holds a few counts of the clone carrying this TCR beta chain. This sample stems from a study of low-dose radiotherapy and immunotherapy resistance in tumors. TRAV- and TRBV-specific primers primed first-strand cDNA, covering alpha and beta chains. Using a constant-region primer together with a V-primer adapter, TCRs were subjected to 20 PCR cycles of amplification. TCRdb reprocessed the reads via MiXCR and lists one record per CDR3 protein. The data show more than 70,000 distinct CDR3 sequences, approximately 31% seen once. Germline assignment: CDR1 LNHDA and CDR2 SQIVND (reference sequence). The V segment lost 8 bases and the J segment 10 bases; nucleotides outside the gene matches: 14. There are 15 residues in the CDR3. Time point indicated: before trial treatment.

The V and J genes are TRBV19 and TRBJ1-6; 7 positions match TRBD1. The TCR sequence derives from a female donor with ovarian cancer. The sequencing here drew on PBMCs, taken before treatment. The CDR3 loop is CASHQVGQRSSPLHF. The CDR3 DNA reads as TGTGCCAGTCATCAGGTGGGACAGCGGTCGTCACCCCTCCACTTT.